The clone carrying this T cell receptor beta chain was detected ten times or more. This record comes from a study of T-cell reconstitution after alpha-beta-depleted transplantation in children. Unique molecular identifiers were incorporated during preparation of the TCRbeta library. From the PCR reads, TCRdb called clonotypes with MiXCR, one entry per CDR3 protein. The table records about 640,000 distinct CDR3 sequences, 16% of them present only once. Per the germline V gene, CDR1 is SGHRS and CDR2 is YFSETQ. V lost 0 bases to trimming and J lost 0 bases, with 9 bases between them. The CDR3 is 16 residues long.

V is TRBV5-1 and J is TRBJ2-2; D possibly corresponds to TRBD1 (6 bases). The receptor was derived from a human donor who donated a stem cell graft to a child with acute myeloid leukemia. Here the sequenced sample was PBMCs from the stem cell graft donor, taken from the stem cell graft. For the CDR3, the DNA is TGCGCCAGCAGCTTGGTTCAGGGGACGAACACCGGGGAGCTGTTTTTT. Its protein is CASSLVQGTNTGELFF.